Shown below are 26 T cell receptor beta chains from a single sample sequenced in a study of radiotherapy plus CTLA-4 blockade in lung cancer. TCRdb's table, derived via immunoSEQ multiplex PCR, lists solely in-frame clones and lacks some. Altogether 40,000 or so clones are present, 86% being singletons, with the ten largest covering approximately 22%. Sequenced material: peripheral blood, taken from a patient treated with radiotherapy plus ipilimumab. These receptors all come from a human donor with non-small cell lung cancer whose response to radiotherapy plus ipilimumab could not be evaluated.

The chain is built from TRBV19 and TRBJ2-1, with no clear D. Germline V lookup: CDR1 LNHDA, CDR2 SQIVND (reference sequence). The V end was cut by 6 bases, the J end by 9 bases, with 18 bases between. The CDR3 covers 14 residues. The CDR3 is CASSRGFGRIEQFF. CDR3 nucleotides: TGTGCCAGTAGCCGAGGATTTGGCCGAATTGAGCAGTTCTTC.

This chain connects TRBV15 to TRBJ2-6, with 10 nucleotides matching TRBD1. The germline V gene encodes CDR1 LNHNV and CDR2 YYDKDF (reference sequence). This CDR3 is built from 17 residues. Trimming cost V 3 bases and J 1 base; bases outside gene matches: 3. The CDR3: CATSRGTGASGANVLTF. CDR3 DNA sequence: TGTGCCACCAGCAGGGGGACAGGGGCATCTGGGGCCAACGTCCTGACTTTC.

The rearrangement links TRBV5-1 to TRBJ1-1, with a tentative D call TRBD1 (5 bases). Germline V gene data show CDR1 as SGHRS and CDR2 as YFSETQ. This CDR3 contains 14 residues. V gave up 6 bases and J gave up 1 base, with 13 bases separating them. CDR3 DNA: TGCGCCAGCACCCCCGGAGGGGCGAACACTGAAGCTTTCTTT. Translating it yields CASTPGGANTEAFF. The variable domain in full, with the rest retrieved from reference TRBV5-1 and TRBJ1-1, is KAGVTQTPRYLIKTRGQQVTLSCSPISGHRSVSWYQQTPGQGLQFLFEYFSETQRNKGNFPGRFSGRQFSNSRSEMNVSTLELGDSALYLCASTPGGANTEAFFGQGTRLTVV.

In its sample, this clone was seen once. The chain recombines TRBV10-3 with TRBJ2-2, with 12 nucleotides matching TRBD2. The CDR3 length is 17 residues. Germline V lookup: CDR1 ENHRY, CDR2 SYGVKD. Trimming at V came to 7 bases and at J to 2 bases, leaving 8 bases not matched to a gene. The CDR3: CAINPASGGGNTGELFF. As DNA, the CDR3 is TGTGCCATCAACCCGGCTAGCGGGGGGGGAAACACCGGGGAGCTGTTTTTT.

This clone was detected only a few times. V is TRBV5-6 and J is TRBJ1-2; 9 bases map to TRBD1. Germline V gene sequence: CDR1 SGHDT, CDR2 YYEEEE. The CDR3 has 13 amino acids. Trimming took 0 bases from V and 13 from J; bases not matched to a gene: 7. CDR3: CASSLASTGGTTF. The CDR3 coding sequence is TGTGCCAGCAGCTTGGCATCGACAGGGGGGACCACCTTC.

The CDR3 sequence: CAISEPGQGYNSPLHF. The CDR3 nucleotides are TGTGCCATCAGTGAACCGGGACAGGGGTATAATTCACCCCTCCACTTT. The rearrangement links TRBV10-3 to TRBJ1-6; 10 bases match TRBD1. V was clipped by 3 bases and J by 4 bases; unmatched bases: 3. The CDR3 loop spans 16 amino acids. Germline lookup yields CDR1 ENHRY and CDR2 SYGVKD.

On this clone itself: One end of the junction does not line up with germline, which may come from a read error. CDR3 DNA: TGTGCCAGCAGCGCAGGGATCTCCAACTTC. It translates to CASSAGISNF. V gene TRBV6-1 combines with J gene TRBJ2-7, with a weak D call TRBD1 (5 bases). The CDR3 consists of 10 residues. Germline CDR1 is MNHNS and CDR2 is SASEGT.

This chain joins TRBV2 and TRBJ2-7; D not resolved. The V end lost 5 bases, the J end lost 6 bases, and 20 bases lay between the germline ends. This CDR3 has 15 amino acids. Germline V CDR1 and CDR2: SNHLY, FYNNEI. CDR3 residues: CASSQRPPTRLEQYF. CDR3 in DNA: TGTGCCAGCAGTCAACGACCACCGACGAGACTCGAGCAGTACTTC.

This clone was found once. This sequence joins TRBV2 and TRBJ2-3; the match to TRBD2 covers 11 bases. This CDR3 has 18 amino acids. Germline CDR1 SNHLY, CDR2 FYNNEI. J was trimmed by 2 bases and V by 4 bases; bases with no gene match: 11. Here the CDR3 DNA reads TGTGCCAGCAGTGTGCTAGCGGGGGGTCAACGAATCACAGATACGCAGTATTTT. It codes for CASSVLAGGQRITDTQYF.

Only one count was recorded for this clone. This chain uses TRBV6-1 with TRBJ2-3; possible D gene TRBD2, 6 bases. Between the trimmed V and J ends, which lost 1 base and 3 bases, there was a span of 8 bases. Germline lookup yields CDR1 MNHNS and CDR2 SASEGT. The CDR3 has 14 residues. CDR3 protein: CASSEVGGTDTQYF. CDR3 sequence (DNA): TGTGCCAGCAGTGAAGTAGGAGGGACAGATACGCAGTATTTT.

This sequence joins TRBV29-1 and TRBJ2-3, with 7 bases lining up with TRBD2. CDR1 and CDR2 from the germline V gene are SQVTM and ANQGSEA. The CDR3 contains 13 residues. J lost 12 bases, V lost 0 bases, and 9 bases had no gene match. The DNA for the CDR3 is TGCAGCGTTGAAGATGACCCTTCTAGCGGACAGTATTTT. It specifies CSVEDDPSSGQYF.

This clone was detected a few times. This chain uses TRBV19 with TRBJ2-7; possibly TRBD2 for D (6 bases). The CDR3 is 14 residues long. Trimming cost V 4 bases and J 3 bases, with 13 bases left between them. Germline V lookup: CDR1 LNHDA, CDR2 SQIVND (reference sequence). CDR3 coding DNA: TGTGCCAGTAGTACCCGGTACGGGAGCTACGAGCAGTACTTC. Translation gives CASSTRYGSYEQYF.

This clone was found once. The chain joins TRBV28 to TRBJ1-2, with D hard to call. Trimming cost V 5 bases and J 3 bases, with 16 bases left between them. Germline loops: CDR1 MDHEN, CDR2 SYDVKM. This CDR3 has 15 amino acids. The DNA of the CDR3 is TGTGCCAGCAGTCCGACGAACGCGGACTACTATGGCTACACCTTC. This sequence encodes CASSPTNADYYGYTF.

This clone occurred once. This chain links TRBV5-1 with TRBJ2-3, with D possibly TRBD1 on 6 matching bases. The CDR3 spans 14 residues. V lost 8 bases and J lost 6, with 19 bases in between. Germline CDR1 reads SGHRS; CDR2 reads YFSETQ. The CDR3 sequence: CASRQVWGADTQYF. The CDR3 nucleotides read TGCGCCAGTAGACAGGTGTGGGGAGCGGATACGCAGTATTTT.

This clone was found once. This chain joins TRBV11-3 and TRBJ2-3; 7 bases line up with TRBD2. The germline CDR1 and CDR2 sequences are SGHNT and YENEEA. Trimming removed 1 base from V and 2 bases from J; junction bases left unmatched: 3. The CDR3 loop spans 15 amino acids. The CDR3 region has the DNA TGTGCCAGCAGCTTAGGGCTAGCGGTCACAGATACGCAGTATTTT. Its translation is CASSLGLAVTDTQYF.

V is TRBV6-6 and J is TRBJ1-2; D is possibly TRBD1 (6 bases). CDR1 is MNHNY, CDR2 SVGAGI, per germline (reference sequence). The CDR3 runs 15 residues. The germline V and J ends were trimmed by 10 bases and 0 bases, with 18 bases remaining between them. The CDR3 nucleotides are TGTGCCACCACCCGGGGGGGCAGCTCTAACTATGGCTACACCTTC. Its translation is CATTRGGSSNYGYTF.

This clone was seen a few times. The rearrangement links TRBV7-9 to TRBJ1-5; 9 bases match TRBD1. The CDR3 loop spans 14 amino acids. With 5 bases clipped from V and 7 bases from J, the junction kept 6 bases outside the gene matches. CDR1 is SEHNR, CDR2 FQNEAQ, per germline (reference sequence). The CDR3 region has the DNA TGTGCCAGCAGCATACAGGGGGCAGGGCAGCCCCAGCATTTT. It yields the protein CASSIQGAGQPQHF.

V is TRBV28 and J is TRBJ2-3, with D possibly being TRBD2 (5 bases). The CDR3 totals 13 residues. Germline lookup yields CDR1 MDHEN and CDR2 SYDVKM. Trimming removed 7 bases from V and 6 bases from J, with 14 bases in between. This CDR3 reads CASMGPGGDTQYF. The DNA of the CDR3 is TGTGCCAGCATGGGCCCTGGCGGGGATACGCAGTATTTT.

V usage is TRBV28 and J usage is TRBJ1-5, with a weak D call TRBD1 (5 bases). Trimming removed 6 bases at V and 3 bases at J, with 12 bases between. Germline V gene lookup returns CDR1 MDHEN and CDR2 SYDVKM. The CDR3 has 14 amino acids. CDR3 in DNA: TGTGCCAGCAGCGAGAGACAGTTCAATCAGCCCCAGCATTTT. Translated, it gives CASSERQFNQPQHF.

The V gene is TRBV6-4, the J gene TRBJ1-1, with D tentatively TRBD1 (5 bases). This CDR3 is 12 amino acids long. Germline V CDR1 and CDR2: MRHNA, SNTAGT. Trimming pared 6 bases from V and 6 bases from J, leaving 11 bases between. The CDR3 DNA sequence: TGTGCCAGCAGCCCCACAGGACCTGAAGCTTTCTTT. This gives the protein CASSPTGPEAFF.

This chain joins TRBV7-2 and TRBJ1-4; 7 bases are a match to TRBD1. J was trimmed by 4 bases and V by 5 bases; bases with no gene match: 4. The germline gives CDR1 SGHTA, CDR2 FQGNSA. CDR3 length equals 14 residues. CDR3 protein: CASSPGQSNEKLFF. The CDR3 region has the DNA TGTGCCAGCAGCCCGGGACAGAGTAATGAAAAACTGTTTTTT.

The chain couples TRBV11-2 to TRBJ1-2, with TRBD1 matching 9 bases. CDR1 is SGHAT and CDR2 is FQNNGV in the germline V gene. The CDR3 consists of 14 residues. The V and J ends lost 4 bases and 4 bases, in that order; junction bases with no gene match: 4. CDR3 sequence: CASSYRGPGYGYTF. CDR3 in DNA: TGTGCCAGCAGCTACAGGGGGCCCGGCTATGGCTACACCTTC.

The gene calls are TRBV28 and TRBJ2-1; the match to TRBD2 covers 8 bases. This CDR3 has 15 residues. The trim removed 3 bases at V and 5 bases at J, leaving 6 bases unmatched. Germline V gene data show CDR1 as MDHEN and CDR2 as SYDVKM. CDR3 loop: CASSFLAGTNNEQFF. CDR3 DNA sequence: TGTGCCAGCAGTTTCTTAGCGGGGACAAACAATGAGCAGTTCTTC.

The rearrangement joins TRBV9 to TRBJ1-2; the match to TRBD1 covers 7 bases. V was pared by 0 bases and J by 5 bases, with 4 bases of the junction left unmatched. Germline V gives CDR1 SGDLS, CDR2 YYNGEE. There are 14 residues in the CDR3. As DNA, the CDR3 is TGTGCCAGCAGCGTAGCGGGACAGTCTTATGGCTACACCTTC. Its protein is CASSVAGQSYGYTF.

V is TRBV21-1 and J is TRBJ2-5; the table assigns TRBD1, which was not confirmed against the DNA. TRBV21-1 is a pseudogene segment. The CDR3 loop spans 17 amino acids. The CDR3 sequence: CASSNVYRQASGETQYF. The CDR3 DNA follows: TGTGCCAGCAGCAATGTTTATCGACAGGCCTCCGGGGAGACCCAGTACTTC.

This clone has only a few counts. The CDR3 loop reads CASSWRTEAFF. CDR3 bases: TGTGCCAGCAGTTGGCGGACTGAAGCTTTCTTT. The chain combines TRBV28 with TRBJ1-1, with D uncertain. The ends were cut back, 4 bases at V and 5 bases at J, with 5 bases in the middle. Germline loops: CDR1 MDHEN, CDR2 SYDVKM. CDR3 length: 11 amino acids.